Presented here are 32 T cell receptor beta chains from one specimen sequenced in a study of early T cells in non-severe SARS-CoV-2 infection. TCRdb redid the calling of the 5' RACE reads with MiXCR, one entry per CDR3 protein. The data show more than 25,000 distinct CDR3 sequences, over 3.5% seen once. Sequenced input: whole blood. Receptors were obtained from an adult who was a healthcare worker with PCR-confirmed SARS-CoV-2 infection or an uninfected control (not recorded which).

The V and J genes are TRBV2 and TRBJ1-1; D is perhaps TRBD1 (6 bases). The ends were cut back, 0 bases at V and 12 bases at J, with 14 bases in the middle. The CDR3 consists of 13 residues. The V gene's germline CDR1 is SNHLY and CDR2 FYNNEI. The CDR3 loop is CASSEARGGRPFF. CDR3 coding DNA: TGTGCCAGCAGTGAAGCTAGAGGGGGGCGGCCTTTCTTT.

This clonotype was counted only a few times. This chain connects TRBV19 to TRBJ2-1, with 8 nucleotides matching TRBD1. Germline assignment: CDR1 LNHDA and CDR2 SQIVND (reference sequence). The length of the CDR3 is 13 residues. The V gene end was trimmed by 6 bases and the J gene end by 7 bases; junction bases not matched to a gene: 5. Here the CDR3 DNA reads TGTGCCAGTAGAACGACAGGGGTAAATGAGCAGTTCTTC. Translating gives CASRTTGVNEQFF.

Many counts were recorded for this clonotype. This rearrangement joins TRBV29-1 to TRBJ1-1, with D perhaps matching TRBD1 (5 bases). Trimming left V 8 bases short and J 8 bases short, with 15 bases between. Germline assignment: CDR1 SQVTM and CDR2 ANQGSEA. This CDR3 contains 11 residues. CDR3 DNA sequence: TGCAGCACTACCAGACAGATCGAAGCTTTCTTT. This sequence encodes CSTTRQIEAFF.

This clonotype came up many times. The CDR3 reads CASSAPGYNSPLHF. The DNA for the CDR3 is TGTGCCAGCAGCGCGCCGGGTTATAATTCACCCCTCCACTTT. The chain joins TRBV9 to TRBJ1-6; unclear D gene. V dropped 3 bases and J dropped 4 bases, with 8 bases sitting between them. The CDR3 has 14 residues. The germline CDR1 and CDR2 sequences are SGDLS and YYNGEE.

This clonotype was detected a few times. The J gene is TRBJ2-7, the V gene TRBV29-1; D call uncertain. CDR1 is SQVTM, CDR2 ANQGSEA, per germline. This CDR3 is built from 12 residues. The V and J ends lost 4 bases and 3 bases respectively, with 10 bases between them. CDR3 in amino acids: CSVALGNYEQYF. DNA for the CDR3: TGCAGCGTTGCCTTAGGGAACTACGAGCAGTACTTC.

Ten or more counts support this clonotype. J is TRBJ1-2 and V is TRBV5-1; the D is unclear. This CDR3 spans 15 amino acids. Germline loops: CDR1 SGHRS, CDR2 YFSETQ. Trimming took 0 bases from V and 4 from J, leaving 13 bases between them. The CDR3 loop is CASSLVEGVIYGYTF. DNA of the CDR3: TGCGCCAGCAGCTTGGTTGAAGGAGTTATCTATGGCTACACCTTC. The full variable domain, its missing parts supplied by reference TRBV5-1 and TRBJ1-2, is KAGVTQTPRYLIKTRGQQVTLSCSPISGHRSVSWYQQTPGQGLQFLFEYFSETQRNKGNFPGRFSGRQFSNSRSEMNVSTLELGDSALYLCASSLVEGVIYGYTFGSGTRLTVV.

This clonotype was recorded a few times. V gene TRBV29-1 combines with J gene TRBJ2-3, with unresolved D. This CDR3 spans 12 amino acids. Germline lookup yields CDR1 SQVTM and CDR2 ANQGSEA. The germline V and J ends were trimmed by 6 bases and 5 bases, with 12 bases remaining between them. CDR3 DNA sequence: TGCAGCGTCGTGGATCCGCGAGATACGCAGTATTTT. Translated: CSVVDPRDTQYF.

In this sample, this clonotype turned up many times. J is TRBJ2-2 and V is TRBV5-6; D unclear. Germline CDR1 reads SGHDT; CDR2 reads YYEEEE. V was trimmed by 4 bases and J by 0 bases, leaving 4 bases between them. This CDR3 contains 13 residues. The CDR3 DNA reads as TGTGCCAGCAGCATATCGAACACCGGGGAGCTGTTTTTT. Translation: CASSISNTGELFF.

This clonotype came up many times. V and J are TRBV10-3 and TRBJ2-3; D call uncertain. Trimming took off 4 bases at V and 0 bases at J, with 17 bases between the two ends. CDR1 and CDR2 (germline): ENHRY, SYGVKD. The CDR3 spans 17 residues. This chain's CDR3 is CAISVDLAGTSTDTQYF. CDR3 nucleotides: TGTGCCATCAGTGTCGATCTTGCCGGAACTAGCACAGATACGCAGTATTTT.

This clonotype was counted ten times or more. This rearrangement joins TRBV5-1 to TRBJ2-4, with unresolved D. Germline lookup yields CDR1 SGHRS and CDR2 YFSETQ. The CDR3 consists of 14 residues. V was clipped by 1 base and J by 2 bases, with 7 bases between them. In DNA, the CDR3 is TGCGCCAGCAGCTTGACTGAACCCAAAAACATTCAGTACTTC. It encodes CASSLTEPKNIQYF.

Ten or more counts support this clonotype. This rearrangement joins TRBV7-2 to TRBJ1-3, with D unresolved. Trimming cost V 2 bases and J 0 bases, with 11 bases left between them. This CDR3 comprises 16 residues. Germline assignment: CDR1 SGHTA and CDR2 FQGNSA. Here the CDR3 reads CASSLNVGFSGNTIYF. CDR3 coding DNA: TGTGCCAGCAGCTTAAATGTAGGGTTCTCTGGAAACACCATATATTTT.

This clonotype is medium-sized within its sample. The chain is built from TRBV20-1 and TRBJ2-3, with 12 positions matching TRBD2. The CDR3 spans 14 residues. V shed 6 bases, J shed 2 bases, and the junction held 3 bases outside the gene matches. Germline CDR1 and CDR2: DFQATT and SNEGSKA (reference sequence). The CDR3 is CSARLAGVTDTQYF. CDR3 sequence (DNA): TGCAGTGCAAGACTAGCGGGGGTCACAGATACGCAGTATTTT.

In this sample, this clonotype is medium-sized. CDR3: CASSLIGRGHGYTF. The CDR3 bases are TGTGCCAGCTCCTTAATCGGCAGGGGGCATGGCTACACCTTC. This rearrangement joins TRBV6-2 or TRBV6-3 to TRBJ1-2, with 8 positions matching TRBD1. The CDR3 runs to 14 residues. Germline values: CDR1 MNHEY, CDR2 SVGEGT. The trim removed 8 bases at V and 6 bases at J, leaving 11 bases unmatched.

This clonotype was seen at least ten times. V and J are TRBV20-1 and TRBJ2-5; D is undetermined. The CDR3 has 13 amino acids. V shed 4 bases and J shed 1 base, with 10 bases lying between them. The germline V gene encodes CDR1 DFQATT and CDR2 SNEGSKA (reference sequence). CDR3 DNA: TGCAGTGCTACCTCCCCAGTCCAAGAGACCCAGTACTTC. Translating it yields CSATSPVQETQYF.

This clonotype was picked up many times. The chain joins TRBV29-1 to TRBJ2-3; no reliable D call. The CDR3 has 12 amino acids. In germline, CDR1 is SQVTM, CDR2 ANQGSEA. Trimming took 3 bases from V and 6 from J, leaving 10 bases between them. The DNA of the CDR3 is TGCAGCGTTGATAAGGGCCAGGATACGCAGTATTTT. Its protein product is CSVDKGQDTQYF.

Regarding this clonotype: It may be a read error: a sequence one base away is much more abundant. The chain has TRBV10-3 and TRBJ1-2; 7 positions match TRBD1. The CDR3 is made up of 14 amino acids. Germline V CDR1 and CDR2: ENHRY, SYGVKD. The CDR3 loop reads CASSEQGLNYGYTF. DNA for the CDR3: TGTGCCAGCAGTGAACAGGGGCTCAACTATGGCTACACCTTC.

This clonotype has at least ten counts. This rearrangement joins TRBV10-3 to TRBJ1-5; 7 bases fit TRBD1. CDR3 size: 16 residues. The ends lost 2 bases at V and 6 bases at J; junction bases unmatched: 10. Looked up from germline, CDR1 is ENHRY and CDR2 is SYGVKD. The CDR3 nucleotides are TGTGCCATCAGTGAGCGGACGCAGGGGGAAGGTCAGCCCCAGCATTTT. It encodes CAISERTQGEGQPQHF.

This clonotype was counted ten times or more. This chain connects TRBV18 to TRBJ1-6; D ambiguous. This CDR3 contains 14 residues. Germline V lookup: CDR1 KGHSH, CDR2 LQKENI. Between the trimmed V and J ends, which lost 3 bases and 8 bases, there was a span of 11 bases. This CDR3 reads CASSPGRGYSPLHF. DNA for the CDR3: TGTGCCAGCTCACCCGGGAGAGGGTATTCACCCCTCCACTTT.

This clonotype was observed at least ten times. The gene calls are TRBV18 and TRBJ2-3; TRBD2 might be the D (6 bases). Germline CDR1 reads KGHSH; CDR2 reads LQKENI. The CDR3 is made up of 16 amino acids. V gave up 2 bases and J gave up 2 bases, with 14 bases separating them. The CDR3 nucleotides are TGTGCCAGCTCACCATTGCCTAGCGCCATCACAGATACGCAGTATTTT. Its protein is CASSPLPSAITDTQYF. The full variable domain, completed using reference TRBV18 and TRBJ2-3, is NAGVMQNPRHLVRRRGQEARLRCSPMKGHSHVYWYRQLPEEGLKFMVYLQKENIIDESGMPKERFSAEFPKEGPSILRIQQVVRGDSAAYFCASSPLPSAITDTQYFGPGTRLTVL.

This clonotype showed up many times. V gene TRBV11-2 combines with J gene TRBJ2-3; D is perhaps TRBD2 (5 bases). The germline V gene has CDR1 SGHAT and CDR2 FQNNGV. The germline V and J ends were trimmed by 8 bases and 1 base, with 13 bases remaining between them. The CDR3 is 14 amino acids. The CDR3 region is CASRETTGTDTQYF. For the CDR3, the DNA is TGTGCCAGCCGGGAAACCACCGGCACAGATACGCAGTATTTT. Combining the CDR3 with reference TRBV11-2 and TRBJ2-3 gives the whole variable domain EAGVAQSPRYKIIEKRQSVAFWCNPISGHATLYWYQQILGQGPKLLIQFQNNGVVDDSQLPKDRFSAERLKGVDSTLKIQPAKLEDSAVYLCASRETTGTDTQYFGPGTRLTVL.

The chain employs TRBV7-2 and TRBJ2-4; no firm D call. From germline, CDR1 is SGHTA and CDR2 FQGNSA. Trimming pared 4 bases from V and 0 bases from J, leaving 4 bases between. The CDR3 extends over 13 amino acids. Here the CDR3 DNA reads TGTGCCAGCAGCTGGGTAGCCAAAAACATTCAGTACTTC. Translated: CASSWVAKNIQYF.

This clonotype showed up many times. CDR3 amino acids: CASSLDRVNGSPLHF. CDR3 DNA sequence: TGTGCCAGCAGCTTAGACAGGGTCAACGGTTCACCCCTCCACTTT. This rearrangement joins TRBV13 to TRBJ1-6; weak D call: TRBD1 (6 bases). Trimming removed 1 base from V and 9 bases from J, with 13 bases in between. The CDR3 runs 15 residues. Germline V gives CDR1 PRHDT, CDR2 FYEKMQ (reference sequence). The full variable domain, completed using reference TRBV13 and TRBJ1-6, is AAGVIQSPRHLIKEKRETATLKCYPIPRHDTVYWYQQGPGQDPQFLISFYEKMQSDKGSIPDRFSAQQFSDYHSELNMSSLELGDSALYFCASSLDRVNGSPLHFGNGTRLTVT.

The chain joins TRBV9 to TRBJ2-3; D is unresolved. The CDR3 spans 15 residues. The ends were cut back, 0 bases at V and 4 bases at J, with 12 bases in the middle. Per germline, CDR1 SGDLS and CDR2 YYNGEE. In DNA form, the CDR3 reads TGTGCCAGCAGCGTAGCTCCCCAGATGGCAGATACGCAGTATTTT. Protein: CASSVAPQMADTQYF.

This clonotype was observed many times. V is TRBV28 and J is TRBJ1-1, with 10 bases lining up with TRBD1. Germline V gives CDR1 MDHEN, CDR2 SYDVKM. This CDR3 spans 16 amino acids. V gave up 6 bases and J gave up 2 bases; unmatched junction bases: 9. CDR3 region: CASRNRDRGSNTEAFF. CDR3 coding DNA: TGTGCCAGCAGGAACCGGGACAGGGGCTCAAACACTGAAGCTTTCTTT. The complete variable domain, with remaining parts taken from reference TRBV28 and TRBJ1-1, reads DVKVTQSSRYLVKRTGEKVFLECVQDMDHENMFWYRQDPGLGLRLIYFSYDVKMKEKGDIPEGYSVSREKKERFSLILESASTNQTSMYLCASRNRDRGSNTEAFFGQGTRLTVV.

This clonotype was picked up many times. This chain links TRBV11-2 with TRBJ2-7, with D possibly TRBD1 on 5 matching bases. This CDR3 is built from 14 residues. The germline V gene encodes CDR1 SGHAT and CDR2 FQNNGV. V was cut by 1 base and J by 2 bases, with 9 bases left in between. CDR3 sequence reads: CASSLAKGPYEQYF. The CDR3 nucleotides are TGTGCCAGCAGCTTAGCAAAGGGGCCCTACGAGCAGTACTTC.

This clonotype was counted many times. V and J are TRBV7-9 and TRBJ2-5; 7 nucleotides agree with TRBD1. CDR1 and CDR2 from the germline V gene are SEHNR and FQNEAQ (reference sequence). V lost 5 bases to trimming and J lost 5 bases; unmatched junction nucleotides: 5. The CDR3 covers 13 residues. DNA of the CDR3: TGTGCCAGCAGCCCGTTGACAGGGGAGACCCAGTACTTC. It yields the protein CASSPLTGETQYF.

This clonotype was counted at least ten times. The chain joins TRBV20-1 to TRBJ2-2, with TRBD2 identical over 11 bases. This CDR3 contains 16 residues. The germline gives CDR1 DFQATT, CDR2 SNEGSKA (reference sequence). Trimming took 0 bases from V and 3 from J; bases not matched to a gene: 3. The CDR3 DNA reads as TGCAGTGCTAGAGATACACTAGCGGGAGACACCGGGGAGCTGTTTTTT. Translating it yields CSARDTLAGDTGELFF.

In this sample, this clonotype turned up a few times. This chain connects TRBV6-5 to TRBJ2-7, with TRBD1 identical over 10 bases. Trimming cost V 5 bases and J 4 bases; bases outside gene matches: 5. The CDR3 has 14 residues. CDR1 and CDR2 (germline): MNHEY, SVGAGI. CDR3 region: CASSTGTGVYEQYF. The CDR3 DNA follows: TGTGCCAGCAGTACAGGGACAGGGGTGTACGAGCAGTACTTC.

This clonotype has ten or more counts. Written as DNA, the CDR3 is TGTGCCAGCAGTTTATCGCACAGGACTGAAGCTTTCTTT. It is translated as CASSLSHRTEAFF. The gene calls are TRBV27 and TRBJ1-1, with D tentatively TRBD1 (5 bases). CDR1 and CDR2 from the germline V gene are MNHEY and SMNVEV (reference sequence). Between the trimmed V and J ends, which lost 0 bases and 5 bases, there was a span of 7 bases. The CDR3 loop spans 13 amino acids.

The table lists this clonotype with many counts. The CDR3 DNA sequence: TGTGCCAGCAGTACAACTAGCGGGAGGGCCCGAAATGAGCAGTTCTTC. Encoded protein: CASSTTSGRARNEQFF. The chain links TRBV6-2 or TRBV6-3 to TRBJ2-1, with 13 bases aligning to TRBD2. This CDR3 spans 16 amino acids. Germline loops: CDR1 MNHEY, CDR2 SVGEGT. The ends lost 5 bases at V and 7 bases at J; junction bases unmatched: 8.

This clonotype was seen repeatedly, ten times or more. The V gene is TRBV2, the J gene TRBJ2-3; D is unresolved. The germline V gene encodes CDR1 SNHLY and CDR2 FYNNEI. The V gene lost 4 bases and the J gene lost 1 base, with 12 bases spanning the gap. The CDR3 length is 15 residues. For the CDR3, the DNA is TGTGCCAGCAGTGGCGTGATCCAGGGCACAGATACGCAGTATTTT. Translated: CASSGVIQGTDTQYF.

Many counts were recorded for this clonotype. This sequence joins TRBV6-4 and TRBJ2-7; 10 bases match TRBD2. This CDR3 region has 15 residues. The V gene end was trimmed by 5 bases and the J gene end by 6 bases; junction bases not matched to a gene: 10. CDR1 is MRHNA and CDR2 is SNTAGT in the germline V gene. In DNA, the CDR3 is TGTGCCAGCAGTTCCCGGGGAGCGGGGGGGAGCGAGCAGTACTTC. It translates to CASSSRGAGGSEQYF.